The rows below give T cell receptor beta chains drawn from one sample of a study of a mutant IDH1 vaccine in newly diagnosed glioma. Assay used: immunoSEQ multiplex PCR; TCRdb lists only in-frame clones, some missing. The table lists 50,000 to 55,000 clones, around three fifths of them singletons. Their antigen targets remain unknown. The source was peripheral blood mononuclear cells (PBMCs), collected from a glioma patient whose treatment included an IDH1 peptide vaccine. All receptors come from a man in his forties with glioma. Some clones in this sample may be carry-over from other donors' samples. Both conserved end residues are part of each CDR3. D genes are given only for firm matches.

>-|TRBV7-8
CASSLDLYGSSNYGYTF
>TRBD2|TRBV5-4
CASSLTLAGGTDTQYF
>-|TRBV4-1
CASSLGGASSNQPQHF
>-|TRBV27
CASSPLRGYEQYF
>-|TRBV29-1
CSVQQDGWEAFF
>-|TRBV14
CASSQVRYNEQFF
>-|TRBV10-1
CASSPRTPGELFF
>TRBD2|TRBV5-4
CASSRTSGGRYNEQFF
>-|TRBV6-5
CASGEGAGSYEQYF
>TRBD1|TRBV18
CASSPNRGLTEAFF
>-|TRBV27
CASSFVAGSYEQYF
>-|TRBV2
CASSNTGSGQPQHF
>TRBD1|TRBV5-6
CASSLVRPGTGPYTF
>-|TRBV25-1
CASSEFGGHEQYF
>-|TRBV7-9
CASSPRQGTEAFF
>TRBD2|TRBV5-4
CASSLFSGASGGNEQFF
>-|TRBV5-5
CASSYSTGHEQYF
>-|TRBV30
CAWSVMDRNTEAFF
>-|TRBV19
CASSIGQNTEAFF
>-|TRBV11-2
CASSVGRGSVEQYF
>-|TRBV4-1
CASSQDRGRTTEAFF
>-|TRBV4-1
CASSQGREYKQYF
>-|TRBV19
CASSKTASGNTIYF
>-|TRBV7-9
CASSLSRDEQFF
>TRBD2|TRBV5-1
CASSPPSSGGTDEQFF
>TRBD2|TRBV7-2
CASSPQGLAGGPHEQFF
>-|TRBV18
CASSPSAGRGYGYTF
>-|TRBV4-1
CASSKAPGTEMTGELFF
>-|TRBV18
CASSAGHPQETQYF
>TRBD1|TRBV6-5
CASSYGTGAGEKLFF
>-|TRBV20-1
CSATRGETQYF
>-|TRBV7-8
CASSLRLDPSPNYGYTF
>TRBD1|TRBV29-1
CSVETGGYEQYF
>-|TRBV4-1
CASSQDGPADTQYF
>TRBD1|TRBV2
CASSAGGDQPQHF
>-|TRBV6-5
CASSYGGSGELFF
>-|TRBV27
CASSLTADSYEQYF
>-|TRBV4-1
CASSQDYNEQFF
>TRBD1|TRBV30
CAWSVRGRGPEYEQYF
>TRBD2|TRBV2
CASSESPTSDETQYF
>TRBD2|TRBV7-9
CASSPGLADSLAKNIQYF
>-|TRBV6-5
CASSYGTLNTEAFF
>TRBD1|TRBV5-1
CASSLSGTGVETQYF
>-|TRBV10-3
CAISEGHDSNQPQHF
>TRBD1|TRBV19
CASSLWTGSGNEQFF
>TRBD2|TRBV30
CAWSLMGGVIETQYF
>-|TRBV5-4
CASSGWAGATADTQYF
>TRBD2|TRBV5-1
CASSPGASGGALETQYF
>-|TRBV18
CASSLIRDPNTGELFF
>TRBD2|TRBV7-9
CASSLDILAGMGVDEQFF
>-|TRBV12-5
CASGFNLNTEAFF
>-|TRBV7-9
CASSRPAGILKETQYF
>TRBD1|TRBV5-1
CASSWGDRADEKLFF
>-|TRBV7-9
CASSLSQEAFF
>-|TRBV5-1
CASSLAVGEGQPQHF